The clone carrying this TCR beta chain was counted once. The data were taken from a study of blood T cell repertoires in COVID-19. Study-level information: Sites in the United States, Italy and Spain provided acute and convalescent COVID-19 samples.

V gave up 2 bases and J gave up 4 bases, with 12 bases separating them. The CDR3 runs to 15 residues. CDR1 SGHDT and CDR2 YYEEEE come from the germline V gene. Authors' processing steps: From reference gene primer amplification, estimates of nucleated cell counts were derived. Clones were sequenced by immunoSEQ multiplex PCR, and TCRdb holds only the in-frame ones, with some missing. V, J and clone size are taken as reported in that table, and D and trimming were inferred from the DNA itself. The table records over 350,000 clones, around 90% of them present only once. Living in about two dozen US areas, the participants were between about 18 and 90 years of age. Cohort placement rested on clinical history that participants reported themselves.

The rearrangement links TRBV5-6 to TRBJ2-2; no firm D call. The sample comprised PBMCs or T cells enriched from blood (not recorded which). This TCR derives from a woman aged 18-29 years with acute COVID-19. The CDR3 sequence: CASSLGGWSTGELFF. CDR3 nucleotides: TGTGCCAGCAGCTTAGGTGGGTGGAGCACCGGGGAGCTGTTTTTT.